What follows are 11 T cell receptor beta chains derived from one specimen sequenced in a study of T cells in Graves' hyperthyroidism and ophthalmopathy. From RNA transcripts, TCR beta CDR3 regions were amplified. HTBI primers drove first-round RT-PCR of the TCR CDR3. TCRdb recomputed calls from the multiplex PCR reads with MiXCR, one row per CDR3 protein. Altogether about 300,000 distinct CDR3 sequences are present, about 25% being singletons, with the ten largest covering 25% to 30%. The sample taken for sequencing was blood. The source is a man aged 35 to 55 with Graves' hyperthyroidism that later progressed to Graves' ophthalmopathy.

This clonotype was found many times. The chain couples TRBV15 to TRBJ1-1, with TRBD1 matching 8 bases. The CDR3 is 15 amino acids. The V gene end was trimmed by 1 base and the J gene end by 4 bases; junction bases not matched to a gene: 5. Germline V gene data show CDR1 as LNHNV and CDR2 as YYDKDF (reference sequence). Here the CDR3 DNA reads TGTGCCACCAGCAGAGCCAACCAGGGGGCCACTGAAGCTTTCTTT. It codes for CATSRANQGATEAFF.

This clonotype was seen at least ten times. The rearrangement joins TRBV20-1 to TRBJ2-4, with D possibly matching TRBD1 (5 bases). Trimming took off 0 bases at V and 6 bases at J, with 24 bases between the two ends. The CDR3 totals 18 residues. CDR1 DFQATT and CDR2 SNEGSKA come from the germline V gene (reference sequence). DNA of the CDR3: TGCAGTGCTAGAGATCTCTTGGGGCCAGGTGAACCTGGAAACATTCAGTACTTC. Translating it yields CSARDLLGPGEPGNIQYF.

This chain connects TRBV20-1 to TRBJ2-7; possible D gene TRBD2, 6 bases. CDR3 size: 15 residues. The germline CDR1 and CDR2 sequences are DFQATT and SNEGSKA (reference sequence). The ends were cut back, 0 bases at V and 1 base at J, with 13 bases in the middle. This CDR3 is CSARDLARGSYEQYF. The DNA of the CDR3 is TGCAGTGCTAGAGATCTTGCGCGGGGTTCCTACGAGCAGTACTTC.

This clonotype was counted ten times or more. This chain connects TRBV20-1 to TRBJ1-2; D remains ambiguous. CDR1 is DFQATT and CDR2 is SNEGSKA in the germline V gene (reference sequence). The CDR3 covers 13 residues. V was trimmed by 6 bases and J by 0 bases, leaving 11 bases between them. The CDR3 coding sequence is TGCAGTGCCCAAGGAGCAACTAACTATGGCTACACCTTC. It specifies CSAQGATNYGYTF.

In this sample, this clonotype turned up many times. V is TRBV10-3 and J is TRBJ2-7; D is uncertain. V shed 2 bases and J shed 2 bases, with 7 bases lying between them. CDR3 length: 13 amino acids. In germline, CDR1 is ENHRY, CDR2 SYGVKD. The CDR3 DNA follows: TGTGCCATCAGTGAGGCAGGTCCCTACGAGCAGTACTTC. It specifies CAISEAGPYEQYF.

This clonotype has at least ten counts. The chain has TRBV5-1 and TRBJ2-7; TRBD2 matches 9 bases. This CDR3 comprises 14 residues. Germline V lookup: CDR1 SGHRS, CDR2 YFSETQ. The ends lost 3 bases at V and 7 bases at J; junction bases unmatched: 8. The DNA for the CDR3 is TGCGCCAGCAGCTCCGGGACTAGCTCGGGGGAGCAGTACTTC. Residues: CASSSGTSSGEQYF.

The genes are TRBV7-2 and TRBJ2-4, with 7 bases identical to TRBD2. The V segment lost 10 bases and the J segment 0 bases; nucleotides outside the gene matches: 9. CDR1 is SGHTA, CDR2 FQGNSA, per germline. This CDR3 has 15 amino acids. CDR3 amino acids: CATLADDLAKNIQYF. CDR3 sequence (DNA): TGTGCCACGCTAGCGGACGATCTAGCCAAAAACATTCAGTACTTC.

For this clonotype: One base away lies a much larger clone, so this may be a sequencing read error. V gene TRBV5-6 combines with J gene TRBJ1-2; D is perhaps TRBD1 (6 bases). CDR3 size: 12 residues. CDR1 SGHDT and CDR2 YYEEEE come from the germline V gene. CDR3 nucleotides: TGTGCCGGCAGCCCAAGGGGGGATGGCTACATCTTC. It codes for CAGSPRGDGYIF.

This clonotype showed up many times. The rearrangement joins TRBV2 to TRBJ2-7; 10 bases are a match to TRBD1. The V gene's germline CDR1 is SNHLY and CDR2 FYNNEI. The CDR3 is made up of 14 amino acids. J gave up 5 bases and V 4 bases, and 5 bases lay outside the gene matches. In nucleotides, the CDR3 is TGTGCCAGCAGTGCAGACAGGGGGCAGGACGAGCAGTACTTC. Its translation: CASSADRGQDEQYF.

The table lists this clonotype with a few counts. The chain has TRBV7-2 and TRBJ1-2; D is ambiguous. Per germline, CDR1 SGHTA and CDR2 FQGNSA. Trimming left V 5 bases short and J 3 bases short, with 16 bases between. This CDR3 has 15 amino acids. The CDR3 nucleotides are TGTGCCAGCAGCCGTTCAGGCGGCGGGGACTATGGCTACACCTTC. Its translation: CASSRSGGGDYGYTF.

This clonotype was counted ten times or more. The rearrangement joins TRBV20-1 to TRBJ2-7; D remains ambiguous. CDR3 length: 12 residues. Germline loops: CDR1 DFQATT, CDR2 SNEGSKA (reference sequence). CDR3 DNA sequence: TGCAGGAGAACAAGGTTGACCTACGAGCAGTACTTC. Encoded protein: CRRTRLTYEQYF.